The TCR beta chain under discussion was sequenced for a study of blood T cell repertoires in COVID-19. Study details: The United States, Italy and Spain provided the acute and convalescent COVID-19 samples.

Authors' methods: Reference gene primer amplification yielded estimated nucleated cell counts. Measured with immunoSEQ multiplex PCR; TCRdb has only the in-frame clones, and not every one. The V and J calls and the clone size are those of that table, but D and trimming were determined from the DNA. The data show 200,000 to 300,000 clones, approximately 80% seen once. The ends were cut back, 5 bases at V and 6 bases at J, with 18 bases in the middle. This CDR3 is 15 amino acids long. The V gene's germline CDR1 is LNHDA and CDR2 SQIVND (reference sequence). The sequence was obtained from a man aged 55-75 years with acute or convalescent COVID-19. Source material: peripheral blood. The rearrangement uses TRBV19 and TRBJ2-3; a weak D match, TRBD1 (6 bases). CDR3 protein: CASSPTGWVKDTQYF. For the CDR3, the DNA is TGTGCCAGTAGTCCCACAGGGTGGGTCAAGGATACGCAGTATTTT.